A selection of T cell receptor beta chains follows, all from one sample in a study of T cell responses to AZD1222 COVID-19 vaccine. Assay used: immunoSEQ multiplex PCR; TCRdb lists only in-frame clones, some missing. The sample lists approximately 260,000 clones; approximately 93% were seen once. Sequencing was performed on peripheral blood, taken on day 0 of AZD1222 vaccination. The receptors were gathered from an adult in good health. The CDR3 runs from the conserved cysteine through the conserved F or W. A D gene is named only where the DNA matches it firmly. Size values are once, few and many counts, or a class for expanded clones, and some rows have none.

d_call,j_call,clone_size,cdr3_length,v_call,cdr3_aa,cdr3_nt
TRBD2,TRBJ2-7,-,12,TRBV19,CAVGTKHYEQYF,TGTGCCGTTGGGACTAAACATTACGAGCAGTACTTC
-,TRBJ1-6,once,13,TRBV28,CASSPSLGAPLHF,TGTGCCAGCAGTCCCAGTTTGGGCGCACCCCTCCACTTT
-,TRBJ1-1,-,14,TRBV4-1,CASSQRGGRAEAFF,TGCGCCAGCAGCCAACGAGGAGGGCGGGCTGAAGCTTTCTTT
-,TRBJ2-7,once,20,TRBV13,CASSPPPAQRLRRGNYEQYF,TGTGCCAGCAGCCCCCCCCCTGCTCAGCGGCTTCGGCGAGGAAACTACGAGCAGTACTTC
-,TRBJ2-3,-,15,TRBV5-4,CASSSPNVAKDTQYF,TGTGCCAGCAGCTCCCCGAACGTAGCAAAAGATACGCAGTATTTT
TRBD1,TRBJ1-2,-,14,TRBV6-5,CASSYPQDRGGYTF,TGTGCCAGCAGTTACCCCCAGGACAGGGGTGGCTACACCTTC
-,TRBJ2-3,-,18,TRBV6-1,CASSEASWGSGSTDTQYF,TGTGCCAGCAGTGAAGCGAGTTGGGGATCCGGGAGCACAGATACGCAGTATTTT
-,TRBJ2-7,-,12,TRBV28,CASSLPLYEQYF,TGTGCCAGCAGTTTACCGCTCTACGAGCAGTACTTC
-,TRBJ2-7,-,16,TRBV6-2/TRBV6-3,CASSYSERPRSYEQYF,TGTGCCAGCAGTTATTCGGAGCGGCCCAGATCCTACGAGCAGTACTTC
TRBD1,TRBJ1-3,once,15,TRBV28,CASSSPGQGTTLIYF,TGTGCCAGCAGTTCCCCGGGACAGGGAACAACCTTAATATATTTT
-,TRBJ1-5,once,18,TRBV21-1,CASSKVDGQPHSNQPQHF,TGTGCCAGCAGCAAAGTGGATGGGCAGCCTCATAGCAATCAGCCCCAGCATTTT
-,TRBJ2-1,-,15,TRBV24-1,CATSDLVRANDEQFF,TGTGCCACCAGTGATTTGGTCAGGGCGAACGATGAGCAGTTCTTC
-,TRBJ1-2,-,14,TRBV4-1,CASSQDVINYGYTF,TGCGCCAGCAGCCAAGATGTTATTAACTATGGCTACACCTTC
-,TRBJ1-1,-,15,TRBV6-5,CASSSRQNYYTEAFF,TGTGCCAGCAGTTCCAGACAGAATTACTACACTGAAGCTTTCTTT
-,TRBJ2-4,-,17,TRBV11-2,CASSSGTGHSSKNIQYF,TGTGCCAGCAGCAGCGGGACAGGACACTCTTCCAAAAACATTCAGTACTTC
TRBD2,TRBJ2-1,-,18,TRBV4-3,CASSQESLAGSSYNEQFF,TGCGCCAGCAGCCAAGAATCACTAGCGGGAAGCTCCTACAATGAGCAGTTCTTC
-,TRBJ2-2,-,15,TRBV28,CASSLYALNGGELFF,TGTGCCAGCAGTTTATACGCCTTAAACGGCGGGGAGCTGTTTTTT
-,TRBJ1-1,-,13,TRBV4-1,CASSLEVNTEAFF,TGCGCCAGCAGCCTGGAGGTGAACACTGAAGCTTTCTTT
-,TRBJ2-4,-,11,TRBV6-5,CAGSAKNIQYF,TGTGCTGGGAGTGCCAAAAACATTCAGTACTTC
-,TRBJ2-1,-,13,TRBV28,CASSFPGYNEQFF,TGTGCCAGCAGTTTCCCGGGATACAATGAGCAGTTCTTC
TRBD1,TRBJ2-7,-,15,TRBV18,CASSPRGTGVDEQYF,TGTGCCAGCTCACCTCGGGGGACAGGGGTTGACGAGCAGTACTTC
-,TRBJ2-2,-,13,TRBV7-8,CASSRRGPGELFF,TGTGCCAGCAGCCGCAGGGGTCCCGGGGAGCTGTTTTTT
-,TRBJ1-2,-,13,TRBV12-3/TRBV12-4,CASSLSGASGYTF,TGTGCCAGCAGTTTATCGGGGGCTAGCGGCTACACCTTC
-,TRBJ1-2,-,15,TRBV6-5,CASSSREAGDYGYTF,TGTGCCAGCAGCTCCCGGGAGGCGGGGGACTATGGCTACACCTTC
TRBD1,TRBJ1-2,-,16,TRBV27,CASSYSWDRVNYGYTF,TGTGCCAGCAGCTATTCTTGGGACAGAGTTAACTATGGCTACACCTTC
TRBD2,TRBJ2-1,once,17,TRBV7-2,CASSYDEAPGLANEQFF,TGTGCCAGCAGTTACGATGAGGCACCGGGACTAGCGAATGAGCAGTTCTTC
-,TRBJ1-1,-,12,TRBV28,CASSSAGPKGIF,TGTGCCAGCAGTTCCGCCGGGCCGAAAGGGATCTTT
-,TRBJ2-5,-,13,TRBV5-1,CASSLTGEETQYF,TGCGCCAGCAGCTTGACCGGGGAAGAGACCCAGTACTTC
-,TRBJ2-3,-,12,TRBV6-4,CASSDTGDTQYF,TGTGCCAGCAGTGACACCGGAGATACGCAGTATTTT
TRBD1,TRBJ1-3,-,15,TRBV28,CASSPGDSSGNTIYF,TGTGCCAGCAGTCCTGGGGACAGCTCTGGAAACACCATATATTTT
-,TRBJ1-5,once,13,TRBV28,CASSLQGNQPQHF,TGTGCCAGCAGTTTACAGGGAAATCAGCCCCAGCATTTT
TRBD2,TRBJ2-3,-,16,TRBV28,CASRPGGAPRTDTQYF,TGTGCCAGCAGGCCCGGGGGGGCCCCCCGCACAGATACGCAGTATTTT
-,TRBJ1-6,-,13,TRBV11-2,CATASPRGSPLHF,TGTGCCACCGCGTCCCCCCGTGGCTCACCCCTCCACTTT
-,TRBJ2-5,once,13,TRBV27,CASSLGGGETQYF,TGTGCCAGCAGTTTGGGAGGGGGGGAGACCCAGTACTTC
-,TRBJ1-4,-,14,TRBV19,CASRRGNLNEKLFF,TGTGCCAGTAGACGCGGGAACCTTAATGAAAAACTGTTTTTT
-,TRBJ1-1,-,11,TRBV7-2,CASSLEAKAFF,TGTGCCAGCAGCCTGGAGGCTAAAGCTTTCTTT
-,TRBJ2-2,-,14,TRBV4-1,CASTSAGLGGELFF,TGCGCCAGCACCAGTGCGGGGCTAGGCGGGGAGCTGTTTTTT
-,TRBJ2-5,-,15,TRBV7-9,CASSPLEGAQETQYF,TGTGCCAGCAGCCCCTTGGAGGGGGCTCAAGAGACCCAGTACTTC
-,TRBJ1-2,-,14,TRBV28,CASFSPHSAYGYTF,TGTGCCAGCTTCAGCCCCCACAGTGCCTATGGCTACACCTTC
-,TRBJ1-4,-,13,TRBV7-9,CASSRGHIEKLFF,TGTGCCAGCAGCCGGGGACATATTGAAAAACTGTTTTTT
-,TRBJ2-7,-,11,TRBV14,CASSQAQGQYF,TGTGCCAGCAGCCAAGCCCAAGGGCAGTACTTC
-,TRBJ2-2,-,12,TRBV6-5,CASTHPLGELFF,TGTGCCAGCACCCACCCCCTCGGGGAGCTGTTTTTT
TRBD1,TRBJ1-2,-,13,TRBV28,CASSPSTGYGYTF,TGTGCCAGCAGTCCCTCGACAGGGTATGGCTACACCTTC
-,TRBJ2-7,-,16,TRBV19,CASSIDTGGWLYEQYF,TGTGCCAGTAGTATTGATACTGGGGGATGGCTCTACGAGCAGTACTTC
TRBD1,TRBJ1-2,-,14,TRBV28,CASRLQGQSYGYTF,TGTGCCAGCAGATTACAGGGACAGAGCTATGGCTACACCTTC
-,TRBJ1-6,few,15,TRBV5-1,CASSRTETYNSPLHF,TGCGCCAGCTCCCGGACAGAAACCTATAATTCACCCCTCCACTTT
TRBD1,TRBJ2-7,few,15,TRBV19,CASSPGTGGSYEQYF,TGTGCCAGTAGTCCTGGGACAGGGGGCTCCTACGAGCAGTACTTC
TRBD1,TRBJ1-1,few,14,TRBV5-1,CASSPDRGNTEAFF,TGCGCCAGCAGCCCGGACAGGGGGAACACTGAAGCTTTCTTT
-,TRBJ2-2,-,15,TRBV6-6,CASSYSAGNTGELFF,TGTGCCAGCAGTTACTCGGCCGGGAACACCGGGGAGCTGTTTTTT
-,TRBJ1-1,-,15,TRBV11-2,CASSLEWAPRDEAFF,TGTGCCAGCAGCTTAGAATGGGCCCCGAGGGATGAAGCTTTCTTT
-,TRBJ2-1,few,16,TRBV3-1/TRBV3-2,CASSQDFSGTWGEQFF,TGTGCCAGCAGCCAAGATTTTAGCGGAACCTGGGGTGAGCAGTTCTTC
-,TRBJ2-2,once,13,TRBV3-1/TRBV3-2,CASSPGRTGELFF,TGTGCCAGCAGCCCTGGCCGGACCGGGGAGCTGTTTTTT
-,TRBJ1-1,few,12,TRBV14,CASRGRRERGFF,TGTGCCAGCAGGGGGCGCCGGGAAAGGGGTTTCTTT
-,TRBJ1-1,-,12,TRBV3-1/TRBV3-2,CASSQLNTEAFF,TGTGCCAGCAGCCAGTTGAACACTGAAGCTTTCTTT
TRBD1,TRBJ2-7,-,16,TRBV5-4,CASSLGGGTGTAEQYF,TGTGCCAGCAGCTTGGGGGGTGGCACCGGGACAGCCGAGCAGTACTTC